Following are 4 T cell receptor beta chains from one sample sequenced in a study of T cells in Graves' hyperthyroidism and ophthalmopathy. Amplification of TCR beta CDR3 regions was performed using RNA transcripts as template. Using the HTBI primer set, a first-round RT-PCR was run on the TCR CDR3. TCRdb itself ran the multiplex PCR reads through MiXCR, one entry per CDR3 protein. The sample shows about 370,000 distinct CDR3 sequences, around 15% of them seen only once. Sample: blood. The receptors derive from an older woman with Graves' ophthalmopathy.

This clonotype occurred many times. The V and J genes are TRBV24-1 and TRBJ2-1; 10 bases match TRBD2. This CDR3 contains 12 residues. With V trimmed by 4 bases and J by 15 bases, 5 bases remained unmatched. Looked up from germline, CDR1 is KGHDR and CDR2 is SFDVKD. CDR3: CATSEPGLATFF. For the CDR3, the DNA is TGTGCCACCAGTGAACCGGGACTAGCGACGTTCTTC.

This clonotype occurred once. The chain joins TRBV5-1 to TRBJ1-1; no reliable D call. There are 13 residues in the CDR3. Germline V lookup: CDR1 SGHRS, CDR2 YFSETQ. With 5 bases removed from V and 4 bases from J, the gap between germline ends came to 12 bases. Written as DNA, the CDR3 is TGCGCCAGCAGACCAGACCCTTTCACTGAAGCTTTCTTT. It is translated as CASRPDPFTEAFF.

This clonotype was counted a few times. The chain combines TRBV3-1 with TRBJ2-3; TRBD2 agrees at 13 bases. The CDR3 spans 17 residues. V dropped 2 bases and J dropped 5; count of bases not matched to a gene: 7. Looked up from germline, CDR1 is LGHDT and CDR2 is YNNKEL (reference sequence). In DNA, the CDR3 is TGTGCCAGCAGCCAATGGACTAGCGGGAGTCTAGGAGATACGCAGTATTTT. As protein: CASSQWTSGSLGDTQYF.

This clonotype was detected ten times or more. The chain carries TRBV5-1 and TRBJ1-2; D not certain. The ends were cut back, 0 bases at V and 6 bases at J, with 6 bases in the middle. CDR3 length: 12 residues. Germline loops: CDR1 SGHRS, CDR2 YFSETQ. Here the CDR3 DNA reads TGCGCCAGCAGCTTGGAGACGCATGGCTACACCTTC. Translating it yields CASSLETHGYTF.